A selection of T cell receptor beta chains follows, all from one sample in a study of low-dose radiotherapy and immunotherapy resistance in tumors. From the reads, TCRdb called clonotypes with MiXCR, one entry per CDR3 protein. The sample lists around 83,000 distinct CDR3 sequences; approximately 17% were seen once. Source: PBMCs, taken before treatment. All receptors come from a male donor with prostate cancer. The CDR3 runs from the conserved cysteine through the conserved F or W. The order of the fields is J gene, clone size, D gene, V gene, CDR3 length, CDR3 protein, CDR3 DNA. D genes are given only for firm matches. Clone size is stated in some rows and not others, as once, few, many or a class when expanded.

TRBJ2-7	many	TRBD1	TRBV6-5	11	CASSSLDREYF	TGTGCCAGCAGTTCCCTCGACAGGGAGTACTTC
TRBJ1-5	many	.	TRBV3-1	19	CASSQGDPRGAGSNQPQHF	TGTGCCAGCAGCCAAGGGGATCCACGGGGGGCGGGAAGCAATCAGCCCCAGCATTTT
TRBJ2-7	many	.	TRBV27	13	CASREGQSYEQYF	TGTGCCAGCAGGGAGGGACAATCCTACGAGCAGTACTTC
TRBJ2-7	many	.	TRBV20-1	12	CSALLGGAEQYF	TGCAGTGCCCTCCTCGGCGGGGCCGAGCAGTACTTC
TRBJ1-1	many	.	TRBV30	14	CAWSVYGLRTEAFF	TGTGCCTGGAGTGTATATGGGTTAAGGACTGAAGCTTTCTTT
TRBJ2-7	.	.	TRBV5-4	12	CASSYDSFEQYF	TGTGCCAGCAGCTACGACTCTTTCGAGCAGTACTTC
TRBJ2-3	many	.	TRBV28	16	CASSLNIREGTDTQYF	TGTGCCAGCAGTTTAAATATAAGGGAGGGCACAGATACGCAGTATTTT
TRBJ1-2	many	TRBD1	TRBV18	16	CASSLGGGQPNYGYTF	TGTGCCAGCTCATTAGGGGGCGGACAGCCTAACTATGGCTACACCTTC
TRBJ2-5	.	TRBD2	TRBV5-1	14	CASSSGTSKETQYF	TGCGCCAGCAGCTCCGGGACTAGCAAAGAGACCCAGTACTTC
TRBJ2-1	.	.	TRBV11-2	10	CTSRKDGQFF	TGTACCAGCAGGAAGGACGGGCAGTTCTTC
TRBJ1-1	many	TRBD1	TRBV29-1	14	CSVDGRQGGNEAFF	TGCAGCGTTGATGGGAGACAGGGAGGTAATGAAGCTTTCTTT
TRBJ2-4	many	.	TRBV20-1	12	CSASKDQDIQYF	TGCAGTGCTAGCAAGGACCAGGACATTCAGTACTTC
TRBJ2-5	many	.	TRBV15	15	CATSRDPDSQETQYF	TGTGCCACCAGCAGAGATCCGGACAGCCAAGAGACCCAGTACTTC
TRBJ2-5	few	TRBD2	TRBV20-1	14	CSASLVGGPQTQYF	TGCAGTGCTAGTTTGGTGGGAGGGCCGCAGACCCAGTACTTC
TRBJ2-5	many	.	TRBV7-9	13	CASSQRREETQYF	TGTGCCAGCAGCCAGAGGAGGGAAGAGACCCAGTACTTC
TRBJ2-5	many	TRBD2	TRBV9	14	CASSPGTTQETQYF	TGTGCCAGCAGCCCAGGGACTACGCAAGAGACCCAGTACTTC
TRBJ1-1	many	TRBD1	TRBV4-1	16	CASSQPRQGMDTEAFF	TGCGCCAGCAGCCAACCCCGACAGGGGATGGACACTGAAGCTTTCTTT
TRBJ1-4	few	TRBD1	TRBV6-6	16	CASTETLQGAFEKLFF	TGTGCCAGCACCGAGACCTTACAGGGGGCCTTTGAAAAACTGTTTTTT
TRBJ2-3	many	.	TRBV29-1	14	CSSSRDSITDTQYF	TGCAGCTCCTCGCGGGACAGTATAACAGATACGCAGTATTTT
TRBJ2-7	many	TRBD2	TRBV12-3/TRBV12-4	13	CASSFRGVGEQYF	TGTGCCAGCAGTTTTCGGGGGGTGGGCGAGCAGTACTTC
TRBJ2-3	many	TRBD2	TRBV3-1	15	CASRTRGGQGDTQYF	TGTGCCAGCAGAACACGGGGGGGCCAGGGAGATACGCAGTATTTT
TRBJ2-7	many	TRBD2	TRBV20-1	14	CSAIPAGSVLEQYF	TGCAGTGCTATACCAGCGGGGAGTGTTCTCGAGCAGTACTTC
TRBJ2-1	.	TRBD2	TRBV5-1	15	CASSSGTSFIDEQFF	TGCGCCAGCAGCTCGGGGACTAGTTTCATCGATGAGCAGTTCTTC
TRBJ2-3	many	TRBD2	TRBV28	15	CASSSAGVGDDTQYF	TGTGCCAGCAGTTCCGCGGGAGTGGGCGACGATACGCAGTATTTT
TRBJ2-1	.	TRBD2	TRBV20-1	15	CSAPRLAGVYNEQFF	TGCAGTGCCCCAAGACTAGCGGGGGTCTACAATGAGCAGTTCTTC
TRBJ2-7	many	.	TRBV5-1	16	CASSNDPRPSSYEQYF	TGCGCCAGCAGCAATGACCCACGCCCGAGCTCCTACGAGCAGTACTTC
TRBJ2-1	many	.	TRBV10-3	14	CAISEQGSYNEQFF	TGTGCCATCAGTGAACAGGGCTCCTACAATGAGCAGTTCTTC
TRBJ2-7	many	.	TRBV9	14	CASSPRGHTYEQYF	TGTGCCAGCAGCCCCCGGGGGCACACCTACGAGCAGTACTTC
TRBJ2-7	many	.	TRBV5-1	14	CASSFTQSSYEQYF	TGCGCCAGCAGCTTCACACAGAGCTCCTACGAGCAGTACTTC
TRBJ1-1	many	TRBD1	TRBV7-6	13	CASSHRDRDYAFF	TGTGCCAGCAGCCACCGGGACAGGGATTACGCTTTCTTT